This entry describes one T cell receptor beta chain. What it binds is not known. The read is 3 residues too short to cover the CDR3 end, so that end is filled in from the germline J gene. Assay: immunoSEQ multiplex PCR; the TCRdb copy retains only in-frame clones and omits some. Reported are around 40,000 clones; the ten largest clones contain 6.4%. This record comes from a study of T cells in women clearing cervical HPV infection. At the level of the study: HLA type stays a possible confounder, typing being limited.

Study-level results: TRBV6-7 relative abundance averaged approximately 0.11% in cases and less than 0.2% in controls.

The CDR3 is 14 residues long. CDR1 and CDR2 (germline): SEHNR, FQNEAQ (reference sequence). The clonotype was recovered from a woman between 18 and 70 years old with a cervical HPV16 infection that either progressed to CIN3+ or cleared (not recorded which). Sequenced sample: blood buffy coat. The V and J genes are TRBV7-9 and TRBJ1-2; tentatively, D is TRBD1 (6 bases). CDR3 DNA, as far as it was read: TGTGCCAGCAGACCCTACCCGGACAGCCACGAC. Its translation is CASRPYPDSHD. The full CDR3 reads CASRPYPDSHDYTF.